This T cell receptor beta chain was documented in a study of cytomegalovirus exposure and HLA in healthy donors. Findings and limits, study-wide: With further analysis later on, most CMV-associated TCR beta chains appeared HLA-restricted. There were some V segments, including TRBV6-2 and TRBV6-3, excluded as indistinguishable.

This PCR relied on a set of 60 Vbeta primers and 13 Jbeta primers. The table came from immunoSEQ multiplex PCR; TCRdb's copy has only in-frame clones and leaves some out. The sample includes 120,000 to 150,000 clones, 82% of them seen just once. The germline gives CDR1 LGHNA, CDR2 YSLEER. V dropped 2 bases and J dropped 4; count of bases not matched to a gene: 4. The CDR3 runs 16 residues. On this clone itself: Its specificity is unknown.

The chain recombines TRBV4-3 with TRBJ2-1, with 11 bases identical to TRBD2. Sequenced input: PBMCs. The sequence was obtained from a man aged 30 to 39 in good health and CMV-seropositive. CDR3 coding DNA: TGCGCCAGCAGCCAATCTTCTAGCGGGGGGTACAATGAGCAGTTCTTC. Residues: CASSQSSSGGYNEQFF.